These T cell receptor beta chains were read from a single sample in a study of cytotoxic CD8 clonotypes in ibrutinib-treated CLL. Generated by immunoSEQ multiplex PCR, the TCRdb table keeps only in-frame clones and is missing some. The sample has about 70,000 clones; 90% are singletons. Sequenced here: PBMCs, sampled after 12 months of ibrutinib treatment. The receptors here all came from a human donor with chronic lymphocytic leukemia. Both conserved end residues are part of each CDR3. A D gene is named only where the DNA matches it firmly. Only part of the rows carry a size: once, few, many, or a class if the clone is expanded.

TRBV11-2	once	TRBJ2-3	-	TGTGCCAGCAGCGAAAGGCGCCTAGCGTACACAGATACGCAGTATTTT	CASSERRLAYTDTQYF
TRBV6-5	-	TRBJ1-3	-	TGTGCCAGCAGTTATTCCCCAGGGTCTGGAAACACCATATATTTT	CASSYSPGSGNTIYF
TRBV2	-	TRBJ2-1	TRBD2	TGTGCCAGCAGCCGAAGCGATAGCGGGAGGGCCTCGGATGAGCAGTTCTTC	CASSRSDSGRASDEQFF
TRBV7-9	-	TRBJ1-5	-	TGTGCCAGCTCTGACCATTTTGGGACGGGGAATCAGCCCCAGCATTTT	CASSDHFGTGNQPQHF
TRBV18	-	TRBJ1-1	TRBD1	TGTGCCAGCTCACTAGGGGGCCAGGGCGGCACTGAAGCTTTCTTT	CASSLGGQGGTEAFF
TRBV4-3	-	TRBJ2-3	TRBD2	TGCGCCAGCAGCCAGCATTATAGCGGGAAAACAGATACGCAGTATTTT	CASSQHYSGKTDTQYF
TRBV11-2	-	TRBJ2-5	TRBD2	TGTGCCAGCAGCTTAAATCGTCTAGCGGGGGAAACCCAGTACTTC	CASSLNRLAGETQYF
TRBV7-2	-	TRBJ2-7	-	TGTGCCAGCAGCTTAGCTGGGGGGTCCTACGAGCAGTACTTC	CASSLAGGSYEQYF
TRBV7-8	once	TRBJ2-3	TRBD2	TGTGCCAGCAGCTTAGAGGGACTAGCGGGAGGGAGCACAGATACGCAGTATTTT	CASSLEGLAGGSTDTQYF
TRBV19	-	TRBJ1-4	-	TGTGCCAGTAGTATGACTCAGGTGTCTGAAAAACTGTTTTTT	CASSMTQVSEKLFF
TRBV7-2	-	TRBJ1-2	-	TGTGCCAGCAGTCAAAATTTGCAGGGAAACTATGGCTACACCTTC	CASSQNLQGNYGYTF
TRBV4-2	-	TRBJ2-2	-	TGTGCCAGCGACAGGGGAACAGCGGGAGAAACCGGGGAGCTGTTTTTT	CASDRGTAGETGELFF
TRBV19	-	TRBJ1-5	-	TGTGCCAGTAGTATACCCGGCTCGGGCAGGGCGACGCTTGGCAATCAGCCCCAGCATTTT	CASSIPGSGRATLGNQPQHF
TRBV7-6	-	TRBJ2-1	TRBD2	TGTGCCAGCAGCTTAGCGCTTCTAGCGGGAGGGCTCCCCCATAACTCCTACAATGAGCAGTTCTTC	CASSLALLAGGLPHNSYNEQFF
TRBV13	-	TRBJ2-5	TRBD1	TGTGCCAGCAGCAAGAGTTCCAGGAGTACAGGGGACCAAAGAGAGACCCAGTACTTC	CASSKSSRSTGDQRETQYF
TRBV7-3	-	TRBJ2-1	TRBD2	TGTGCCAGCAGCAAACCCGGGACTAGTCTGTTCTTC	CASSKPGTSLFF
TRBV7-8	-	TRBJ2-3	-	TGTGCCAGCAGCGCGGGACCTCGGACCACAGATACGCAGTATTTT	CASSAGPRTTDTQYF
TRBV5-6	-	TRBJ2-1	TRBD1	TGTGCCAGCAGCTTGGGGACAGGGTTTGGACATGAGCAGTTCTTC	CASSLGTGFGHEQFF
TRBV6-5	medium-sized	TRBJ1-5	-	TGTGCCAGCAGTTATCACGTAAATCAGCCCCAGCATTTT	CASSYHVNQPQHF
TRBV19	once	TRBJ2-5	TRBD2	TGTGCCAGTAGTCGGACTAGCGGGAGGTCGGAGACCCAGTACTTC	CASSRTSGRSETQYF
TRBV30	-	TRBJ2-5	-	TGTGCCTGGGGTGGGTGGGAGACCCAGTACTTC	CAWGGWETQYF
TRBV4-3	-	TRBJ2-1	-	TGCGCCAGCAGCCAAGCCCCGGACTCGTACAATGAGCAGTTCTTC	CASSQAPDSYNEQFF
TRBV10-3	-	TRBJ2-7	TRBD1	TGTGCCATCAGTGAGCCCGCGGGACAGGGGGTTTACGAGCAGTACTTC	CAISEPAGQGVYEQYF
TRBV7-3	-	TRBJ2-1	TRBD2	TGTGCCAGCAGCCCACGTCCCTCTAGCGGGAGTGATAATGAGCAGTTCTTC	CASSPRPSSGSDNEQFF
TRBV9	-	TRBJ1-2	-	TGTGCCAGCAGCGCCCGACCGAGAGGGTATGGCTACACCTTC	CASSARPRGYGYTF
TRBV11-2	-	TRBJ2-5	-	TGTGCCAGCAGCCCCGCGACCGACAGGCCCCAGTACTTC	CASSPATDRPQYF
TRBV11-3	-	TRBJ1-1	-	TGTGCCAGCAGCTTAGGAGGGGGATCGGCTTTCTTT	CASSLGGGSAFF
TRBV7-2	once	TRBJ2-3	-	TGTGCCAGCAGCTCGCCCAGCGGTAGCACAGATACGCAGTATTTT	CASSSPSGSTDTQYF
TRBV29-1	-	TRBJ1-4	-	TGCAGCGTTGACTCGGGGGCGCTAGCTAATGAAAAACTGTTTTTT	CSVDSGALANEKLFF
TRBV6-5	-	TRBJ2-7	-	TGTGCCAGCAGTTACTCTTTGGACACCCCCTACGAGCAGTACTTC	CASSYSLDTPYEQYF
TRBV30	-	TRBJ1-6	-	TGTGCCTGGAGTGGGGGGTTTGGGTCACCCCTCCACTTT	CAWSGGFGSPLHF
TRBV6-1	-	TRBJ1-5	-	TGTGCCAGCAGTGATGGGGCAGGTAATCAGCCCCAGCATTTT	CASSDGAGNQPQHF
TRBV11-3	-	TRBJ2-3	TRBD2	TGTGCCAGCAGCCCCCGAGGGGCGGGAGCTTCTAGCACAGATACGCAGTATTTT	CASSPRGAGASSTDTQYF
TRBV5-1	-	TRBJ1-2	-	TGCGCCAGCGCCCCGTGGGTAGGCTATGGCTACACCTTC	CASAPWVGYGYTF
TRBV19	-	TRBJ2-7	TRBD1	TGTGCCAGTAGTATCCAGGGGGTTAGCTCCTACGAGCAGTACTTC	CASSIQGVSSYEQYF
TRBV12-5	-	TRBJ2-7	-	TGTGCTAGTGGTTTGGTTGTCCTCGGCGAGCAGTACTTC	CASGLVVLGEQYF
TRBV4-2	-	TRBJ1-2	-	TGTGCCAGCAGCTCACGAGGGGGAGGGGGGCACAGCTATGGCTACACCTTC	CASSSRGGGGHSYGYTF
TRBV2	-	TRBJ1-4	-	TGTGCCAGCGAATACAGGAGTCAAGAAAAACTGTTTTTT	CASEYRSQEKLFF
TRBV28	-	TRBJ1-1	-	TGTGCCAGCAGTTCCTACACTGAAGCTTTCTTT	CASSSYTEAFF
TRBV15	-	TRBJ2-1	TRBD2	TGTGCCACCAGCTTCGGACTAGCGGGACCCGACAATGAGCAGTTCTTC	CATSFGLAGPDNEQFF
TRBV2	-	TRBJ1-5	-	TGTGCCAGCAGTGGGGACAATCTTCAGCCCCAGCATTTT	CASSGDNLQPQHF
TRBV4-2	-	TRBJ2-3	-	TGTGCCAGCAGCCAAGAGTTCTTCCGGGAGTGGAGAGATACGCAGTATTTT	CASSQEFFREWRDTQYF
TRBV6-5	-	TRBJ2-1	TRBD2	TGTGCCAGCGGAGCGGGAGGGGGATACAATGAGCAGTTCTTC	CASGAGGGYNEQFF
TRBV21-1	-	TRBJ2-6	-	TGTGCCAGCAGCAAAGCTTCGAGCTCTGGGGCCAACGTCCTGACTTTC	CASSKASSSGANVLTF
TRBV6-4	-	TRBJ2-3	-	TGTGCCAGCAGTGACTCGAAGGGCGGGGGCACAGATACGCAGTATTTT	CASSDSKGGGTDTQYF
TRBV9	-	TRBJ1-4	-	TGTGCCAGCAGCGAAGAGGGGGCAACTAATGAAAAACTGTTTTTT	CASSEEGATNEKLFF
TRBV7-9	-	TRBJ2-7	-	TGTGCCAGCAGCTTAACACAGGGCTTGTTCCTCGAGCAGTACTTC	CASSLTQGLFLEQYF
TRBV11-3	-	TRBJ1-1	-	TGTGCCAGCAGCTCTGGGGGGGAACTGAACACTGAAGCTTTCTTT	CASSSGGELNTEAFF
TRBV7-2	-	TRBJ1-5	-	TGTGCCAGCAGCTCTACTGTGGAGCCCCAGCATTTT	CASSSTVEPQHF
TRBV5-1	-	TRBJ2-7	-	TGCGCCAGCAGCTTCGGCGCAGTCTACGAGCAGTACTTC	CASSFGAVYEQYF
TRBV27	-	TRBJ1-1	-	TGTGCCAGCAGTCGATCTACAGCGAACACTGAAGCTTTCTTT	CASSRSTANTEAFF
TRBV7-8	few	TRBJ1-1	-	TGTGCCAGCAGCTTCGACACTGTGACAGTGAACACTGAAGCTTTCTTT	CASSFDTVTVNTEAFF
TRBV7-7	-	TRBJ2-5	TRBD2	TGTGCTAGCTCCCCAAGCGGGGCCGGAGAGACCCAGTACTTC	CASSPSGAGETQYF